This T cell receptor beta chain originates from a study of beta chain features in type 1 diabetes. The entirety of the isolated RNA underwent reverse transcription, so expressed TCRB transcripts were sequenced. Clones were read by immunoSEQ multiplex PCR, and TCRdb kept only the in-frame ones, dropping some. Counted here are 120,000 to 150,000 clones, about 50% occurring once; the ten biggest clones make up around 0.45%. CDR1 and CDR2 (germline): SGHRS, YFSETQ. With 0 bases clipped from V and 7 bases from J, the junction kept 11 bases outside the gene matches. CDR3 length equals 16 residues. Concerning this clone: Its target is unknown.

Study results and caveats: In every one of the four CD4+ subsets, TCRB CDR3s were moderately but significantly shorter in Type 1 diabetes patients.

Donors underwent one heparinised blood draw, about 120 mL on average. Sorting gave populations that all exceeded 98% purity. This chain links TRBV5-1 with TRBJ2-7; the match to TRBD2 covers 9 bases. Sequencing was carried out using Tregs from blood. This TCR came from a man between 18 and 29 years old in good health. The CDR3 region has the DNA TGCGCCAGCAGCTTGGCTCGCGTAGCGGGAGCGGTGGAGCAGTACTTC. Amino acids: CASSLARVAGAVEQYF.